These 21 T cell receptor beta chains were sequenced from one sample in a study of blood T cell repertoires in COVID-19. Assay: immunoSEQ multiplex PCR; the TCRdb copy retains only in-frame clones and omits some. Of roughly 130,000 clones listed, over 80% were seen once; the top ten hold 1.9%. The sequencing input was peripheral blood. Receptor source: a man in his 70s with acute or convalescent COVID-19.

This clone was recorded a few times. This chain connects TRBV5-4 to TRBJ1-2; D call uncertain. Germline lookup yields CDR1 SGHNT and CDR2 YYREEE (reference sequence). Trimming took 2 bases from V and 3 from J, leaving 14 bases between them. CDR3 length: 15 residues. This CDR3 is CASSFSFGIDYGYTF. The CDR3 coding sequence is TGTGCCAGCAGCTTTAGTTTCGGGATCGACTATGGCTACACCTTC.

The J gene is TRBJ2-2, the V gene TRBV5-1; 14 nucleotides line up with TRBD2. Germline V lookup: CDR1 SGHRS, CDR2 YFSETQ. The V and J ends lost 1 base and 5 bases, in that order; junction bases with no gene match: 4. There are 17 residues in the CDR3. CDR3 sequence reads: CASSLRGLAGVTGELFF. The CDR3 bases are TGCGCCAGCAGCTTGCGGGGACTAGCGGGGGTTACCGGGGAGCTGTTTTTT.

The gene calls are TRBV27 and TRBJ1-2, with a tentative D call TRBD1 (5 bases). Trimming removed 1 base at V and 6 bases at J, with 15 bases between. This CDR3 is 15 amino acids long. CDR1 and CDR2 from the germline V gene are MNHEY and SMNVEV (reference sequence). CDR3 protein: CASSLLPPGDHGYTF. The DNA of the CDR3 is TGTGCCAGCAGTTTATTGCCTCCGGGGGACCATGGCTACACCTTC.

The chain uses TRBV28 and TRBJ2-1; 8 bases are shared with TRBD2. CDR3 length: 14 amino acids. In germline, CDR1 is MDHEN, CDR2 SYDVKM. V gave up 9 bases and J gave up 10 bases; unmatched junction bases: 14. In nucleotides, the CDR3 is TGTGCCAGACCCCCCCCCGGGGGGGGCAGGGAGCAGTTCTTC. Amino acid sequence: CARPPPGGGREQFF.

The gene calls are TRBV3-1 (or the pseudogene TRBV3-2) and TRBJ1-6; D is perhaps TRBD1 (6 bases). Germline V gives CDR1 LGHDT, CDR2 YNNKEL (reference sequence). The V end was cut by 0 bases, the J end by 1 base, with 7 bases between. This CDR3 has 16 residues. This CDR3 reads CASSQDQGSYNSPLHF. The DNA of the CDR3 is TGTGCCAGCAGCCAAGACCAGGGGTCCTATAATTCACCCCTCCACTTT.

This chain links TRBV4-2 with TRBJ2-3; D not certain. Germline assignment: CDR1 LGHNA and CDR2 YNFKEQ. This CDR3 contains 15 residues. Trimming took 1 base from V and 0 from J, leaving 8 bases between them. The CDR3 DNA sequence: TGTGCCAGCAGCCAAGTAAGTCAGAGCACAGATACGCAGTATTTT. The encoded protein is CASSQVSQSTDTQYF.

This clone was seen once. CDR3 DNA: TGTGCCAGCAGAGGTGCAGGGGATAATCAGCCCCAGCATTTT. It specifies CASRGAGDNQPQHF. The chain combines TRBV6-5 with TRBJ1-5, with D possibly matching TRBD1 (6 bases). Germline lookup yields CDR1 MNHEY and CDR2 SVGAGI. The CDR3 sequence is 14 residues long. V was trimmed by 6 bases and J by 4 bases, leaving 13 bases between them.

In nucleotides, the CDR3 is TGTGCCACCACTTACCTCTCCCGGGGGTACCAGCCCCAGCATTTT. Translating gives CATTYLSRGYQPQHF. The genes are TRBV28 and TRBJ1-5, with D possibly matching TRBD1 (5 bases). From germline, CDR1 is MDHEN and CDR2 SYDVKM. This CDR3 spans 15 amino acids. Trimming removed 10 bases at V and 7 bases at J, with 23 bases between.

V and J are TRBV5-1 and TRBJ2-7, with a possible D match to TRBD2 (7 bases). Between the trimmed V and J ends, which lost 4 bases and 3 bases, there was a span of 17 bases. The CDR3 consists of 15 residues. Germline lookup yields CDR1 SGHRS and CDR2 YFSETQ. The CDR3: CASSARGGGDYEQYF. The CDR3 DNA reads TGCGCCAGCAGCGCCCGTGGGGGGGGCGACTACGAGCAGTACTTC. The whole variable domain, remainder taken from reference TRBV5-1 and TRBJ2-7, is KAGVTQTPRYLIKTRGQQVTLSCSPISGHRSVSWYQQTPGQGLQFLFEYFSETQRNKGNFPGRFSGRQFSNSRSEMNVSTLELGDSALYLCASSARGGGDYEQYFGPGTRLTVT.

The chain uses TRBV7-8 and TRBJ1-4; D gene ambiguous. The CDR3 spans 14 residues. The V end was cut by 5 bases, the J end by 7 bases, with 14 bases between. The germline V gene has CDR1 SGHVS and CDR2 FQNEAQ. The DNA for the CDR3 is TGTGCCAGCAGCCGTCTTGCGTGGTCTGAAAAACTGTTTTTT. It is translated as CASSRLAWSEKLFF. The full variable domain, with the rest looked up from reference TRBV7-8 and TRBJ1-4, is GAGVSQSPRYKVAKRGQDVALRCDPISGHVSLFWYQQALGQGPEFLTYFQNEAQLDKSGLPSDRFFAERPEGSVSTLKIQRTQQEDSAVYLCASSRLAWSEKLFFGSGTQLSVL.

V usage is TRBV28 and J usage is TRBJ1-1, with D perhaps matching TRBD1 (5 bases). In germline, CDR1 is MDHEN, CDR2 SYDVKM. The CDR3 extends over 12 amino acids. The V end lost 6 bases, the J end lost 8 bases, and 13 bases lay between the germline ends. The CDR3 is CASSTPTEEAFF. CDR3 DNA sequence: TGTGCCAGCAGCACACCGACAGAAGAAGCTTTCTTT.

The chain combines TRBV5-4 with TRBJ1-2, with a tentative D call TRBD1 (5 bases). The CDR3 extends over 12 amino acids. V gave up 0 bases and J gave up 14 bases, with 14 bases separating them. The germline V gene encodes CDR1 SGHNT and CDR2 YYREEE (reference sequence). The CDR3 here is CASSLEARPGTF. CDR3 nucleotide sequence: TGTGCCAGCAGCTTGGAGGCACGGCCAGGGACCTTC.

V and J are TRBV11-2 and TRBJ2-3; 8 bases map to TRBD2. The germline V gene has CDR1 SGHAT and CDR2 FQNNGV. The V gene end was trimmed by 5 bases and the J gene end by 0 bases; junction bases not matched to a gene: 4. The CDR3 contains 15 residues. DNA for the CDR3: TGTGCCAGCAGCCCGGGGGGGTGGAGCACAGATACGCAGTATTTT. It translates to CASSPGGWSTDTQYF.

The chain joins TRBV9 to TRBJ2-3; 9 nucleotides line up with TRBD1. This CDR3 is built from 14 residues. V was pared by 5 bases and J by 6 bases, with 7 bases of the junction left unmatched. CDR1 and CDR2 (germline): SGDLS, YYNGEE. The CDR3 loop reads CASSAGQGGDTQYF. CDR3 in DNA: TGTGCCAGCAGTGCGGGACAGGGAGGGGATACGCAGTATTTT.

This clone was counted a single time. The V gene is TRBV3-1 (or the pseudogene TRBV3-2), the J gene TRBJ2-3; perhaps TRBD1 as D (6 bases). V dropped 4 bases and J dropped 0 bases, with 11 bases sitting between them. There are 15 residues in the CDR3. Looked up from germline, CDR1 is LGHDT and CDR2 is YNNKEL (reference sequence). CDR3: CASSRVQGSTDTQYF. CDR3 nucleotides: TGTGCCAGCAGCCGTGTCCAGGGGAGCACAGATACGCAGTATTTT.

The chain couples TRBV7-9 to TRBJ2-2; weak D call: TRBD2 (6 bases). CDR3 length equals 15 residues. Germline lookup yields CDR1 SEHNR and CDR2 FQNEAQ (reference sequence). Between the trimmed V and J ends, which lost 4 bases and 7 bases, there was a span of 16 bases. CDR3 in DNA: TGTGCCAGCAGCTCGGACGGGGGAGTGGGCGGGGAGCTGTTTTTT. Protein: CASSSDGGVGGELFF.

In this sample, this clone turned up a few times. This chain uses TRBV29-1 with TRBJ2-2; tentatively, D is TRBD1 (9 bases). Trimming shortened V by 4 bases and J by 7 bases, and 22 bases separated the two germline ends. This CDR3 spans 16 amino acids. The germline V gene encodes CDR1 SQVTM and CDR2 ANQGSEA. The CDR3 sequence is CSVAGGTGTRVGELFF. Written as DNA, the CDR3 is TGCAGCGTTGCGGGGGGGACAGGGACTAGGGTCGGGGAGCTGTTTTTT.

The chain has TRBV11-2 and TRBJ1-2; D might be TRBD1 (6 bases). Germline V CDR1 and CDR2: SGHAT, FQNNGV. Trimming left V 1 base short and J 9 bases short, with 15 bases between. The CDR3 has 14 residues. In DNA, the CDR3 is TGTGCCAGCAGCTTAGCTCACCGGGGACACAGCTACACCTTC. Its protein is CASSLAHRGHSYTF. Supplemented by reference TRBV11-2 and TRBJ1-2, the full variable domain reads EAGVAQSPRYKIIEKRQSVAFWCNPISGHATLYWYQQILGQGPKLLIQFQNNGVVDDSQLPKDRFSAERLKGVDSTLKIQPAKLEDSAVYLCASSLAHRGHSYTFGSGTRLTVV.

The genes are TRBV2 and TRBJ1-6; unclear D gene. Deletions cut 5 bases from V and 9 bases from J, with 14 bases between. There are 14 residues in the CDR3. Germline assignment: CDR1 SNHLY and CDR2 FYNNEI. CDR3: CASSRDINFSPLHF. The CDR3 bases are TGTGCCAGCAGTCGCGACATTAACTTTTCACCCCTCCACTTT.

In this sample, this clone turned up once. The rearrangement uses TRBV7-2 and TRBJ2-2, with 8 bases lining up with TRBD1. Germline CDR1 SGHTA, CDR2 FQGNSA. J was trimmed by 5 bases and V by 2 bases; bases with no gene match: 7. This CDR3 is 16 amino acids long. CDR3 residues: CASSLLRQGATGELFF. CDR3 sequence (DNA): TGTGCCAGCAGCTTATTAAGGCAGGGGGCTACCGGGGAGCTGTTTTTT. Using reference TRBV7-2 and TRBJ2-2 for the parts outside the CDR3, the full variable domain is GAGVSQSPSNKVTEKGKDVELRCDPISGHTALYWYRQSLGQGLEFLIYFQGNSAPDKSGLPSDRFSAERTGGSVSTLTIQRTQQEDSAVYLCASSLLRQGATGELFFGEGSRLTVL.

This chain links TRBV29-1 with TRBJ1-2; D is possibly TRBD1 (5 bases). V was clipped by 1 base and J by 8 bases, with 17 bases between them. The CDR3 covers 14 residues. Germline V gene sequence: CDR1 SQVTM, CDR2 ANQGSEA. CDR3 residues: CSVEVGQGDGGYTF. Written as DNA, the CDR3 is TGCAGCGTTGAAGTAGGGCAGGGTGACGGGGGCTACACCTTC. Full variable domain (outside the CDR3, taken from reference TRBV29-1 and TRBJ1-2): SAVISQKPSRDICQRGTSLTIQCQVDSQVTMMFWYRQQPGQSLTLIATANQGSEATYESGFVIDKFPISRPNLTFSTLTVSNMSPEDSSIYLCSVEVGQGDGGYTFGSGTRLTVV.